The present TCR beta chain was sequenced within a study of T cell changes during pregnancy in multiple sclerosis. Assay: immunoSEQ multiplex PCR; the TCRdb copy retains only in-frame clones and omits some. Seen here are 55,000 to 70,000 clones, 80% to 90% observed once, and the top ten hold 2.5%. Germline lookup yields CDR1 LGHNA and CDR2 YSLEER. The length of the CDR3 is 16 residues. Between the trimmed V and J ends, which lost 0 bases and 7 bases, there was a span of 16 bases. The origin of this receptor is a female donor with multiple sclerosis, enrolled in a pregnancy study. The rearrangement links TRBV4-3 to TRBJ1-5; weak D call: TRBD1 (5 bases). The specimen was peripheral blood, collected in the first trimester of pregnancy. The CDR3 DNA is TGCGCCAGCAGCCAAGAAGCGGGGCTCCTCGGACAGCCCCAGCATTTT. Amino acid sequence: CASSQEAGLLGQPQHF.